Listed below are T cell receptor beta chains from one sample, sequenced in a study of T cells after yellow fever vaccination. TCRdb re-derived calls from the 5' RACE reads in MiXCR, one entry per CDR3 protein. This repertoire shows 350,000 to 550,000 distinct CDR3 sequences, roughly a sixth found once; its top ten account for over 15%. Here the sequenced sample was PBMCs, taken before the yellow fever booster vaccination. These receptors originate from a man between 18 and 35 years old who received the YFV17D yellow fever vaccine. CDR3s include the opening cysteine and the closing phenylalanine or tryptophan. A D gene is named only where the DNA matches it firmly. Clone size is shown for a subset of rows, as once, few, many or a class of expanded clone.

d_call	j_call	clone_size	v_call	cdr3_aa	cdr3_nt
-	TRBJ1-6	few	TRBV12-5	CASTREVGSYNSPLHF	TGTGCTAGTACCAGGGAGGTGGGCTCCTATAATTCACCCCTCCACTTT
-	TRBJ2-1	few	TRBV6-5	CASHYNDEQFF	TGTGCCAGCCACTACAACGATGAGCAGTTCTTC
-	TRBJ1-1	-	TRBV5-1	CASSLPQNTEAFF	TGCGCCAGCAGCTTGCCACAGAACACTGAAGCTTTCTTT
-	TRBJ2-7	-	TRBV6-6	CASSSPESRPYF	TGTGCCAGCAGTTCCCCTGAGAGTCGGCCGTACTTC
-	TRBJ2-3	many	TRBV5-1	CASSSDSTDTQYF	TGCGCCAGCAGCTCGGACAGCACAGATACGCAGTATTTT
-	TRBJ1-1	-	TRBV2	CASRRGERAEAFF	TGTGCCAGCAGACGAGGGGAGCGGGCTGAAGCTTTCTTT
TRBD2	TRBJ2-4	-	TRBV3-1	CASSRLAGGPGNIQYF	TGTGCCAGCAGCCGGCTAGCGGGGGGGCCCGGAAACATTCAGTACTTC
-	TRBJ2-1	-	TRBV7-6	CASSRRPGSYNEQFF	TGTGCCAGCAGCCGGAGGCCGGGCTCCTACAATGAGCAGTTCTTC
TRBD1	TRBJ1-4	many	TRBV4-1	CASSQDPGTGAEKLFF	TGCGCCAGCAGCCAAGATCCCGGGACAGGGGCGGAAAAACTGTTTTTT
-	TRBJ2-1	-	TRBV6-6	CASSYPRLEQFF	TGTGCCAGCAGTTACCCCCGCCTAGAGCAGTTCTTC
-	TRBJ1-5	once	TRBV19	CASSSGLGQPQHF	TGTGCCAGTAGTTCTGGGCTGGGTCAGCCCCAGCATTTT
TRBD1	TRBJ1-1	-	TRBV18	CASSPRTGIMNTEAFF	TGTGCCAGCTCACCCCGGACAGGGATCATGAACACTGAAGCTTTCTTT
TRBD1	TRBJ1-1	-	TRBV6-1	CASTLGGGLSIEAFF	TGTGCCAGCACCTTGGGAGGGGGCTTGTCTATTGAAGCTTTCTTT
TRBD1	TRBJ1-2	few	TRBV6-6	CASSYWSGGTANYGYTF	TGTGCCAGCAGTTACTGGTCTGGGGGGACAGCGAACTATGGCTACACCTTC
-	TRBJ1-1	few	TRBV11-2	CASSLGGTGDEAFF	TGTGCCAGCAGCTTGGGGGGAACCGGAGATGAAGCTTTCTTT
-	TRBJ1-1	few	TRBV6-5	CASSVRGRNTEAFF	TGTGCCAGCAGTGTCAGGGGTCGGAACACTGAAGCTTTCTTT
TRBD1	TRBJ2-7	-	TRBV7-9	CASSSTGDYEQYF	TGTGCCAGCAGCTCGACAGGGGACTACGAGCAGTACTTC
-	TRBJ2-2	-	TRBV5-5	CASSLSPGAGELFF	TGTGCCAGCAGCTTGAGTCCTGGAGCCGGGGAGCTGTTTTTT
-	TRBJ1-3	-	TRBV4-3	CASSQDRIISSGNTIYF	TGCGCCAGCAGCCAAGACAGGATTATAAGCTCTGGAAACACCATATATTTT
TRBD2	TRBJ2-1	-	TRBV27	CASRVTSGGGREQFF	TGTGCCAGCAGGGTGACTAGCGGGGGCGGGCGGGAGCAGTTCTTC
-	TRBJ1-1	few	TRBV15	CATTAGTATEAFF	TGTGCCACCACTGCTGGGACGGCCACTGAAGCTTTCTTT
TRBD2	TRBJ2-5	-	TRBV18	CASSPGSREGDTQYF	TGTGCCAGCTCACCCGGAAGCCGGGAGGGAGATACCCAGTACTTC
TRBD1	TRBJ2-3	-	TRBV10-3	CAISPSRDRHTDTQYF	TGTGCCATCAGCCCAAGCCGGGACAGGCACACAGATACGCAGTATTTT
TRBD1	TRBJ1-1	-	TRBV5-1	CASRADRGFNTEAFF	TGCGCCAGCAGAGCGGACAGGGGATTTAACACTGAAGCTTTCTTT
TRBD2	TRBJ2-3	-	TRBV27	CASAQGGLSTDTQYF	TGTGCCAGCGCCCAGGGAGGGCTAAGCACAGATACGCAGTATTTT
-	TRBJ2-3	few	TRBV12-3/TRBV12-4	CASSLRTMPDTQYF	TGTGCCAGCAGTTTGCGGACTATGCCAGATACGCAGTATTTT